This T cell receptor beta chain is drawn from a study of somatic mutations in cytotoxic T cells in rheumatoid arthritis (dated by TCRdb to 2017 to 2019). Regarding the study in general: Peripheral blood (about 30 ml EDTA) was collected from patients immediately after diagnosis and before any treatment began. A FACSAria II or Sony SH800 was used to flow-sort some V beta antibody-stained T-cell populations at nearly 100% purity, and TCRB sequencing was also done on sorted V beta1+ cells. In newly diagnosed rheumatoid arthritis without treatment, the study examined if expanded CD8+ T-cell clones harbor somatic mutations, relying on TCRB deep sequencing to characterize clonality. For some 68 rheumatoid arthritis patients and 20 healthy controls, TCRB deep sequencing was carried out. Median age was essentially the same in the patient group and the control group. The full study reports these points: Rheumatoid arthritis patients and age-matched healthy controls did not significantly differ in CD8+ T-cell clonality. The largest CD8+ clone made up more than 20% of CD8+ cells in about an eighth of the 65 patients, and blood and synovial fluid shared several identical CD8+ TCRB sequences. Healthy controls showed no age-related increase in CD8+ clonality, whereas patients did (Spearman r ~ 0.5). No adjustment for multiple comparisons was made for the slight TRBV07 underrepresentation in patients. It was unknown which antigens the expanded CD8+ clones targeted, and their absence from virus-specific databases did not exclude viral specificity.

Flow cytometry confirmed the purity of CD4+ and CD8+ cells that had been isolated by positive magnetic bead selection on an AutoMACS. A TCR V beta antibody panel was used in flow cytometry to screen first for clonal expansions, which were then characterized by TCRB deep sequencing of sorted CD8+ fractions. Peripheral blood mononuclear cells were obtained using density gradient separation with Ficoll-Paque PLUS. DNA from CD4-enriched, CD8-enriched or PBMC samples was extracted using Nucleospin Tissue or Tissue XS kits and then quantified on a Qubit 2.0 fluorometer. Worth noting for this clone: What antigen it recognizes has not been identified. The sample holds no much larger clone one base away, and base qualities are not on file.

TCRB CDR3 sequencing used the immunoSEQ assay on genomic DNA. Turning to the authors' computational methods: Only a few patient CD8+ clones larger than 1% matched published virus-specific TCRB sequences when compared against them. The analyses included only productive TCRB rearrangements. Clonality was expressed as a Shannon entropy-based productive clonality index, with each clone defined by a unique TCRB CDR3 sequence. The template counts of each clone relative to the total templates per sample were used to calculate repertoire overlap between two samples. V-gene usage measured by flow cytometry correlated with TCRB sequencing V-gene usage, with a Spearman r of roughly 0.55. TCRdb retrieved this table from immuneACCESS and kept in-frame rearrangements only. Not all clones are present; in checked studies, unresolved V genes account for under half, and no reason is known for the remainder. The DNA was the basis for D and trimming; V, J and clone size are from that table. Recorded for this sample are around 12,000 clones; roughly 74% of them occurred a single time. The leading ten clones occupy 37% of the sample.

Trimming at the junction amounts to 2 bases on V and 7 bases on J, and the germline ends lie 20 bases apart. The germline V gene (reference sequence) sets CDR1 to LNHDA and CDR2 to SQIVND. The CDR3 measures 16 amino acids from cysteine to phenylalanine. CDR3 DNA is the only sequence kept; it has 48 bases, read in frame from the first base. In this chain, TRBV19 is recombined with TRBJ1-1, with the D gene uncertain. Sequences were obtained from CD8+ T cells sorted from blood. The clonotype originates from an adult with rheumatoid arthritis. The DNA sequence is TGTGCCAGTAGTATAATAATGGGAAAGAAAAGGGTTGAAGCTTTCTTT. It specifies CASSIIMGKKRVEAFF.